This TCR beta chain appears in the sequencing data of a study of blood T cell repertoires in COVID-19. V was clipped by 5 bases and J by 1 base; unmatched bases: 5. This CDR3 region has 17 residues. Per germline, CDR1 MNHEY and CDR2 SVGEGT. Sequenced by immunoSEQ multiplex PCR; TCRdb stores in-frame clones only, minus some. The sample shows 150,000 to 250,000 clones, roughly four fifths of them seen only once. The sequenced material came from peripheral blood. This sequence was found in a human donor with acute or convalescent COVID-19. The donor label of this sample is uncertain. The chain carries TRBV6-2 or TRBV6-3 and TRBJ2-1; TRBD2 agrees at 13 bases. In DNA, the CDR3 is TGTGCCAGCAGTACTAGCGGGAGGGTGGGGTCCTACAATGAGCAGTTCTTC. Translated: CASSTSGRVGSYNEQFF.